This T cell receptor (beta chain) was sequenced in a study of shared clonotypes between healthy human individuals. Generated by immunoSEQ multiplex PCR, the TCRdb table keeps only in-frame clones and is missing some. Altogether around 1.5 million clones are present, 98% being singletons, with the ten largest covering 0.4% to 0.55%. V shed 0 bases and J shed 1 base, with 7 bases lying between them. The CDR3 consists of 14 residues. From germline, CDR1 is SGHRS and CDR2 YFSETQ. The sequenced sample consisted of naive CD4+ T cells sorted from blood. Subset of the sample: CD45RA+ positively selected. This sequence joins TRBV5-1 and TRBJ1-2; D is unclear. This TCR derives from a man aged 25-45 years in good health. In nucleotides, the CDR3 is TGCGCCAGCAGCTTGGCCGTTATTAACTATGGCTACACCTTC. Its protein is CASSLAVINYGYTF.